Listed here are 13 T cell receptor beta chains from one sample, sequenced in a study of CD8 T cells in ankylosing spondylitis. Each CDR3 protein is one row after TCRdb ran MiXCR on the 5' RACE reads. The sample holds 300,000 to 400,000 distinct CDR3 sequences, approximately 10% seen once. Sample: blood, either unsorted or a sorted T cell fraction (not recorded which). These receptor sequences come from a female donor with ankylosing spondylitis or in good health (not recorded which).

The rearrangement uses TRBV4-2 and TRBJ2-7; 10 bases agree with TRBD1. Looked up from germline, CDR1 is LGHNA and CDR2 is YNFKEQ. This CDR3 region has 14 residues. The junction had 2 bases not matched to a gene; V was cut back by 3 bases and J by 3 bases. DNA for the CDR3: TGTGCCAGCAGCCACCGGGACAGGGGCTACGAGCAGTACTTC. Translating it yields CASSHRDRGYEQYF.

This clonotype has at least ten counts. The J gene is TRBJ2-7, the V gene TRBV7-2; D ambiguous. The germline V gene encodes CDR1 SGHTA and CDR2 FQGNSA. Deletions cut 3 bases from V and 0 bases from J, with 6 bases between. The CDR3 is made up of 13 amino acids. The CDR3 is CASSLVSSYEQYF. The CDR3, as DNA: TGTGCCAGCAGCTTGGTGAGCTCCTACGAGCAGTACTTC.

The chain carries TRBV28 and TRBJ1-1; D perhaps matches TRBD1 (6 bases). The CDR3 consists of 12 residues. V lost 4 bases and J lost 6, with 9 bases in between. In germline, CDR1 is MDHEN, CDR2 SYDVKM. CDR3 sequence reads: CASSSGDSEAFF. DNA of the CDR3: TGTGCCAGCAGTTCAGGGGACTCTGAAGCTTTCTTT.

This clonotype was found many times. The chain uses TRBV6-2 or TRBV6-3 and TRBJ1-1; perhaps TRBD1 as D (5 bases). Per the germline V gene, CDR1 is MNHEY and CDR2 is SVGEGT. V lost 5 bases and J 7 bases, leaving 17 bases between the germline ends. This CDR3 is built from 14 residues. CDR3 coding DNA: TGTGCCAGCAGTAACCCCCAGGGAATTGTTGAAGCTTTCTTT. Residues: CASSNPQGIVEAFF.

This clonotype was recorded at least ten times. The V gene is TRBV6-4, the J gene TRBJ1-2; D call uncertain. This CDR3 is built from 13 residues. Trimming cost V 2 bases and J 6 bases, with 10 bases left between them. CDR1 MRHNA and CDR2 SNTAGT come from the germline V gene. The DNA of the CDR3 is TGTGCCAGCAGTGACGGACCGGGTAATGGCTACACCTTC. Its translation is CASSDGPGNGYTF.

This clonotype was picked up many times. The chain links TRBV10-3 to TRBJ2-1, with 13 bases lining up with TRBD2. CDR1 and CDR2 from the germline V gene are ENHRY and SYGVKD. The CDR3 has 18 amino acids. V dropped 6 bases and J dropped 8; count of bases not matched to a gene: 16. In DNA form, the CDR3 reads TGTGCCATCAGAGCGGCCGGGACTAGCGGGAAAGGTTACGATGAGCAGTTCTTC. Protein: CAIRAAGTSGKGYDEQFF.

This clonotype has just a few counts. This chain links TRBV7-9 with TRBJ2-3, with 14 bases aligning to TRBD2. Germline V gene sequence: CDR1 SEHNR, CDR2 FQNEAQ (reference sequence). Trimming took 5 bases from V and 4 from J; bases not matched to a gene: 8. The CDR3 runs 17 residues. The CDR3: CASSLRLAGGRADTQYF. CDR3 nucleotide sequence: TGTGCCAGCAGCCTCCGACTAGCGGGAGGGCGGGCAGATACGCAGTATTTT.

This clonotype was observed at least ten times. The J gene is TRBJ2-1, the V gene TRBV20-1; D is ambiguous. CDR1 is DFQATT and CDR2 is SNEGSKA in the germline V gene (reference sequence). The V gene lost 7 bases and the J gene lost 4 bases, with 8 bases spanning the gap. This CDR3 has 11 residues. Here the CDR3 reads CSVKRYNEQFF. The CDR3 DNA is TGCAGTGTTAAACGGTACAATGAGCAGTTCTTC.

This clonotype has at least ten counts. CDR3 protein: CASSYMGLGTEAFF. The CDR3 DNA sequence: TGCGCCAGCAGCTACATGGGGTTGGGAACTGAAGCTTTCTTT. This chain uses TRBV5-1 with TRBJ1-1; the D is unclear. The CDR3 runs 14 residues. V was trimmed by 3 bases and J by 5 bases, leaving 14 bases between them. Germline assignment: CDR1 SGHRS and CDR2 YFSETQ.

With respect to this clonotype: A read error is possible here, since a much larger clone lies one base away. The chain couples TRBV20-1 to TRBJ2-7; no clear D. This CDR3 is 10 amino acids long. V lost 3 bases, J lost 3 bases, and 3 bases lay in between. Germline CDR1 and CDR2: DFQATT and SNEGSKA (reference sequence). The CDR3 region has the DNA TGCAGTGCTAGTGACTACGAGCAGTACTTC. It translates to CSASDYEQYF.

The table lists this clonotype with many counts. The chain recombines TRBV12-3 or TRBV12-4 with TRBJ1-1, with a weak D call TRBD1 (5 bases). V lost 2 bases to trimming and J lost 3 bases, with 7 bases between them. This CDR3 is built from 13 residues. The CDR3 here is CASSLTGDTEAFF. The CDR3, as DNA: TGTGCCAGCAGTTTAACGGGGGACACTGAAGCTTTCTTT.

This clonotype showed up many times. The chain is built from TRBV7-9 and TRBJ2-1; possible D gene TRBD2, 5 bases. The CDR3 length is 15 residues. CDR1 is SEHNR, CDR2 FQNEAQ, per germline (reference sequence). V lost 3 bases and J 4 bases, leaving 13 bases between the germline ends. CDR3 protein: CASSFIGGSYNEQFF. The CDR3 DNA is TGTGCCAGCAGCTTCATAGGAGGTTCTTACAATGAGCAGTTCTTC.

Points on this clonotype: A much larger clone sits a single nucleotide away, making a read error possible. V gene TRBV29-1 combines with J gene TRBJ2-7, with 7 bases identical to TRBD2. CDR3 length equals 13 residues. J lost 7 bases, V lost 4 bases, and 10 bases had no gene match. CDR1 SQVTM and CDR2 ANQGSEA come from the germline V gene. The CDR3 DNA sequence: TGCAGCGTTGCAGATCGTGGGAGGGGAGAGCAGTACTTC. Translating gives CSVADRGRGEQYF.